This T cell receptor (beta chain) is from a study of shared clonotypes between healthy human individuals. V lost 1 base to trimming and J lost 6 bases, with 10 bases between them. The CDR3 loop spans 14 amino acids. The germline V gene has CDR1 MNHEY and CDR2 SMNVEV (reference sequence). Method: immunoSEQ multiplex PCR; TCRdb's copy keeps in-frame clones and lacks some. The sample holds more than 2 million clones, roughly 95% seen once. Naive CD8 cells lacked CD45RO and underwent positive selection for CCR7, leaving out terminally differentiated effector memory CD45RA+ cells. The origin of this receptor is a man between 18 and 35 years old in good health. Some clones in this sample may be carry-over from other donors' samples. The chain employs TRBV27 and TRBJ2-1, with D hard to call. Sequenced material: naive CD8+ T cells from PBMCs. The CDR3 here is CASSLWKDPNEQFF. The CDR3 DNA sequence: TGTGCCAGCAGTTTATGGAAGGACCCCAATGAGCAGTTCTTC.